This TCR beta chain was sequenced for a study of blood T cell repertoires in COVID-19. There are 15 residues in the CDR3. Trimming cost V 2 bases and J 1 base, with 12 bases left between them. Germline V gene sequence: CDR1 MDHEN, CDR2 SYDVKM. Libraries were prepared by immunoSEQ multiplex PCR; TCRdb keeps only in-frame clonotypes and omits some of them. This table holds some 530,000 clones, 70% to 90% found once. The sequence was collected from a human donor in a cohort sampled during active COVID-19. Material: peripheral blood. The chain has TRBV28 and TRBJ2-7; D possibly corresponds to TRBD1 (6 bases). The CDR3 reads CASSLAGVVSYEQYF. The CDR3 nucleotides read TGTGCCAGCAGTTTAGCAGGGGTGGTTTCCTACGAGCAGTACTTC.